Described below is a single T cell receptor (beta chain) sequence and its context. Its antigen remains undetermined. Base qualities are not recorded, but no much larger clone differs from it by a single base. The immunoSEQ Assay was the method used to sequence TCRbeta CDR3 regions. After extraction, genomic DNA underwent amplification by bias-controlled multiplex PCR, followed by high-throughput sequencing. The original pipeline was this. To quantify the absolute abundance of each unique TCRbeta CDR3 region, sequences were collapsed and filtered. Usable DNA was measured by amplifying reference genes present in all nucleated cells, and TCRbeta template counts were normalized to that usable DNA to estimate T cell fraction. Repertoire TCRs were annotated as SARS-CoV-2-specific when V gene, CDR3 amino acid sequence and J gene were exactly matched to a known reactive TCR set. The reference SARS-CoV-2 TCR set was obtained from MIRA and was filtered for enrichment in COVID-19-positive ImmuneCODE repertoires, whereby public or cross-reactive TCRs were removed. Based on the MIRA antigens, annotated TCRs were further analysed at the level of specific ORF or position within ORF. Depth was the summed frequency of annotated unique rearrangements, while breadth was defined as annotated unique rearrangements over total unique productive rearrangements. Two-sided Wilcoxon rank-sum tests were applied when comparing TCR breadth between groups. In its TCRdb copy, this immuneACCESS table keeps in-frame sequences only and misses some clones. Where compared with another copy, unresolved V genes explain less than half of these, and the others have no known cause. Clonal size and the V and J genes are those of that table, whereas D and trimming came from the DNA. The sample profile shows 300,000 to 350,000 clones; roughly 90% of them were found once. The ten biggest clones cover roughly 6% of the sample.

These data are taken from a study of Ad26.COV2.S vaccination and SARS-CoV-2 variants (dated by TCRdb to the early 2020s). Concerning the study at large: Donors in the vaccine arm were drawn from COV1001, a multicentre, randomized, double-blind, placebo-controlled phase I-IIa trial testing Ad26.COV2.S in healthy adults. Ad26.COV2.S was administered intramuscularly at a dose of 5x10^10 or 1x10^11 viral particles, either as one shot or as two shots given 56 days apart. The specificity and breadth of SARS-CoV-2-reactive T cell receptors after Ad26.COV2.S vaccination were assessed by TCRbeta repertoire sequencing. The TCR-sequenced set comprised around 30 samples: roughly 19 Ad26.COV2.S vaccine recipients, 5 placebo recipients and 8 SARS-CoV-2 convalescent individuals. Trial participants were randomized into five groups of five, in which low-dose or high-dose Ad26.COV2.S was given once or twice, or placebo was given on both occasions. Throughout the experiments and outcome assessment, investigators stayed blinded to trial group allocation.

Clipping removes 0 bases from V and 7 bases from J, with 7 as the unmatched junction base count. Measured from the cysteine to the phenylalanine, the CDR3 is 16 residues long. Of the read, only the CDR3 DNA is kept; its 48 bases are in frame from base 1. The germline V gene provides CDR1 LGHNA and CDR2 YSLEER. Broader findings and caveats from the paper: After vaccination, substantial breadth of spike-specific CD8+ and CD4+ T cell responses was reported. Comparing responses between vaccine doses or regimens was not something the study was powered to do. Higher spike-specific TCR breadth was observed in Ad26.COV2.S recipients than in placebo recipients (P = 0.0014). Vaccine and placebo recipients had comparable non-spike TCR breadth, which fits with the vaccine containing only spike. According to the authors, total T cell responses may have been underestimated by the TCR breadth and depth analyses.

The sample's treatment or condition, from its label and the paper: 19 received Ad26.COV2.S at low or high dose, single or two shots; 5 received placebo; per-sample allocation not given. For vaccine and placebo recipients, repertoires were sequenced using samples collected on day 63 after the first injection. Between 29 July and 7 August 2020, Cohort 1b enrolled 20 to 30 adults aged 18-55 years at one site in Boston, USA. As a vaccine, Ad26.COV2.S was a replication-incompetent adenovirus type 26 vector that expressed a prefusion-stabilized SARS-CoV-2 spike protein derived from the original Wuhan strain.

The V and J genes are TRBV4-3 and TRBJ2-1, and TRBD2 aligns with 9 junction nucleotides. This clonotype originated in a person aged 18-65 years who received the Ad26.COV2.S COVID-19 vaccine or a placebo. This sample comprised peripheral blood, obtained in a trial of Ad26.COV2.S vaccine versus placebo. The CDR3 region reads CASSQDPSGIYNEQFF. The nucleotide sequence reads TGCGCCAGCAGCCAAGACCCTAGCGGGATATATAATGAGCAGTTCTTC.